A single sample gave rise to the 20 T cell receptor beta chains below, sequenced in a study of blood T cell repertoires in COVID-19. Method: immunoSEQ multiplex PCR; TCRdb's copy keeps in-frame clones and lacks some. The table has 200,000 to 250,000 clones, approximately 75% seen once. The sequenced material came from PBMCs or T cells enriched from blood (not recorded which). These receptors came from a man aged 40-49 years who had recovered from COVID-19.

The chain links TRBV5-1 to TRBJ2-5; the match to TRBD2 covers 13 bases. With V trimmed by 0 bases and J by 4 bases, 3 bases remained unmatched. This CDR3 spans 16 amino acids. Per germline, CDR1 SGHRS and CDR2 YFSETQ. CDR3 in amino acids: CASSLARTSGRETQYF. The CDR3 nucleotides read TGCGCCAGCAGCTTGGCTAGGACTAGCGGGAGAGAGACCCAGTACTTC.

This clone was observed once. The CDR3 sequence: CASSPNWAGGEQYF. The CDR3 DNA follows: TGCGCCAGCAGTCCCAATTGGGCAGGGGGAGAGCAGTACTTC. The V gene is TRBV10-1, the J gene TRBJ2-7; 7 nucleotides match TRBD1. Germline CDR1 and CDR2: WNHNN and SYGVQD (reference sequence). J lost 7 bases, V lost 5 bases, and 11 bases had no gene match. The CDR3 has 14 residues.

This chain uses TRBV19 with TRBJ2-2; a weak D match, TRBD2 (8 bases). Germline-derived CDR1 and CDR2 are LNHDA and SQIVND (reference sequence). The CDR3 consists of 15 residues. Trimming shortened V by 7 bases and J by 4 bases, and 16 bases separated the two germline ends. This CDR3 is CASIGTRGRTGELFF. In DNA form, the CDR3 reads TGTGCCAGTATCGGGACTAGGGGGCGCACCGGGGAGCTGTTTTTT.

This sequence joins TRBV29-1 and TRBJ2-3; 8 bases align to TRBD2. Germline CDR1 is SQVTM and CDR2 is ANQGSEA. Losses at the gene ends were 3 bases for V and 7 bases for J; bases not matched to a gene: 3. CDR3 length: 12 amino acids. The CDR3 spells CSVERGENTQYF. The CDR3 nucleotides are TGCAGCGTTGAGCGGGGGGAAAATACGCAGTATTTT.

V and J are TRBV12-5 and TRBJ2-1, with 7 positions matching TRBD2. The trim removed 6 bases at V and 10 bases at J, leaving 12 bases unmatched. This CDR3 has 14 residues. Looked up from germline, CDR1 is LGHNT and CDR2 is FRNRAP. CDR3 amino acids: CASGSTGRGEEQFF. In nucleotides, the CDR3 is TGTGCTAGTGGGAGTACCGGACGGGGGGAAGAGCAGTTCTTC.

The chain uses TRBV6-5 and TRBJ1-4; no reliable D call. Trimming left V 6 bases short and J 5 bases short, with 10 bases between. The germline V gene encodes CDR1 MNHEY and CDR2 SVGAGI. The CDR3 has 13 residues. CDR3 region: CASSGRRNEKLFF. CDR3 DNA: TGTGCCAGCAGCGGCAGGCGAAATGAAAAACTGTTTTTT.

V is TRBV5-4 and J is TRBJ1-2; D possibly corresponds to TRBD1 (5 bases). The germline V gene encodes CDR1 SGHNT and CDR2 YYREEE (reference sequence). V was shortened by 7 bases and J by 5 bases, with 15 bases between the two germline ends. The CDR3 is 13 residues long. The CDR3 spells CASSRAQGYGYTF. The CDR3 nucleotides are TGTGCCAGCTCCCGGGCCCAGGGATATGGCTACACCTTC.

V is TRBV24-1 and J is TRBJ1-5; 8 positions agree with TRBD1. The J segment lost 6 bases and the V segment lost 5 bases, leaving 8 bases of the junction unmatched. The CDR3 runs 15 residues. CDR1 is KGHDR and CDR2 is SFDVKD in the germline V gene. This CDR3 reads CATSAAGTGPQPQHF. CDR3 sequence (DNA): TGTGCCACCAGTGCCGCAGGGACAGGCCCTCAGCCCCAGCATTTT.

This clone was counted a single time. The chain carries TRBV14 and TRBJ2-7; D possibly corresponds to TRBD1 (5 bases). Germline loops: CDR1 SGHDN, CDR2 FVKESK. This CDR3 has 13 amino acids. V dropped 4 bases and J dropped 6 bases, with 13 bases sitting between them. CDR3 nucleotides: TGTGCCAGCAGCCCCGGGCTGGGGCTCGAGCAGTACTTC. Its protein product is CASSPGLGLEQYF.

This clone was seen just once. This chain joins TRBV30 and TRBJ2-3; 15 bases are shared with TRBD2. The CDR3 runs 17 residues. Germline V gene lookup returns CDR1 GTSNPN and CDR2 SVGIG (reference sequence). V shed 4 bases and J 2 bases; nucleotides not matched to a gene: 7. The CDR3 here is CAWIGLAGGPNTDTQYF. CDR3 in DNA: TGTGCCTGGATTGGACTAGCGGGAGGGCCGAACACAGATACGCAGTATTTT.

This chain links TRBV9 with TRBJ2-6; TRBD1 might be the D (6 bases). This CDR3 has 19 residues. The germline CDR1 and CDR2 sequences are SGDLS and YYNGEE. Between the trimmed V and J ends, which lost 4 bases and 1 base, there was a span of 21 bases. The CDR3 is CASSPRSGRGLSGANVLTF. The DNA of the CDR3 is TGTGCCAGCAGCCCCCGCTCCGGCAGGGGCCTTTCTGGGGCCAACGTCCTGACTTTC.

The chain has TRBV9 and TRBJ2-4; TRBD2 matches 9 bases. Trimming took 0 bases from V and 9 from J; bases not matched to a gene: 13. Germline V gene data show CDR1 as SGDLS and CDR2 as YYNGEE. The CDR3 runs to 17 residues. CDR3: CASSVGLAGGPEAIQYF. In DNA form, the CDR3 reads TGTGCCAGCAGCGTAGGGTTGGCGGGAGGGCCCGAGGCCATTCAGTACTTC.

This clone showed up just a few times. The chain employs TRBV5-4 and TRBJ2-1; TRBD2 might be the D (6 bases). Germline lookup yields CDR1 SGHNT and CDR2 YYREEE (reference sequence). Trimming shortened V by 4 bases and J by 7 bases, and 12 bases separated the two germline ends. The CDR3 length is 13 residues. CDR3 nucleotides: TGTGCCAGCAGCCCACCTCGGGGGAATGAGCAGTTCTTC. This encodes CASSPPRGNEQFF.

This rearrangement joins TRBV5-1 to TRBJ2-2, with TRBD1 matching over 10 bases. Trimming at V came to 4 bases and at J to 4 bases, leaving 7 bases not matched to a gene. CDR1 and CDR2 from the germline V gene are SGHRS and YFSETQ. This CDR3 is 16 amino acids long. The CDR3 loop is CASSREGQGSTGELFF. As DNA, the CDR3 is TGCGCCAGCAGCCGCGAGGGACAGGGGTCCACCGGGGAGCTGTTTTTT.

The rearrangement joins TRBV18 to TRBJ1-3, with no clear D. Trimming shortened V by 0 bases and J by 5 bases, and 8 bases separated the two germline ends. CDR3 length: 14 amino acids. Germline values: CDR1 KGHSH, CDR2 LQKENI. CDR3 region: CASSPPEARNTIYF. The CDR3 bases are TGTGCCAGCTCACCACCGGAGGCTAGAAACACCATATATTTT.

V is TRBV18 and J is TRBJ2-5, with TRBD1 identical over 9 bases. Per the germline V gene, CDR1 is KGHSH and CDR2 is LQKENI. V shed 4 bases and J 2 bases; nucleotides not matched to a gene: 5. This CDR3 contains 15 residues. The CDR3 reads CASSRNRGLQETQYF. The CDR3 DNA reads TGTGCCAGCTCACGGAACAGGGGGCTGCAAGAGACCCAGTACTTC.

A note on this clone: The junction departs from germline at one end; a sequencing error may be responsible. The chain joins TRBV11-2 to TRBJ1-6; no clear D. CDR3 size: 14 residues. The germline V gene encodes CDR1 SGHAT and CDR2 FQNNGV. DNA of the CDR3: TGTGCCACTAAAACAGTCTCCAATAATTCACCCCTCCACTTT. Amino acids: CATKTVSNNSPLHF.

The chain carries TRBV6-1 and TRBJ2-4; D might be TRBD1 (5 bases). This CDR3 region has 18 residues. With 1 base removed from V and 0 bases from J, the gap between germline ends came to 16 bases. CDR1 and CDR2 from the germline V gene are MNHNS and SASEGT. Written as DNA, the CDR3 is TGTGCCAGCAGTGAAGGTTTCATAGGGGATCTAGCCAAAAACATTCAGTACTTC. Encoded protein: CASSEGFIGDLAKNIQYF.

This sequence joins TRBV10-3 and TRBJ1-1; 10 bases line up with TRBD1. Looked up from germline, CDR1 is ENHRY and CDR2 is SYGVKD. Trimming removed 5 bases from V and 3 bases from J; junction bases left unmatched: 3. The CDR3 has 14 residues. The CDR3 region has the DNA TGTGCCATCAGTCTCGGACAGGGGGACACTGAAGCTTTCTTT. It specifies CAISLGQGDTEAFF.

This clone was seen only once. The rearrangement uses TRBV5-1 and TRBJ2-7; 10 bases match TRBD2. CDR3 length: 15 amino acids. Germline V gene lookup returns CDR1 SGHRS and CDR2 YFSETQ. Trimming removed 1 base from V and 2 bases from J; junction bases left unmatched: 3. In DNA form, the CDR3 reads TGCGCCAGCAGCTTGAGTCTAGCGGGAGCCTACGAGCAGTACTTC. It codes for CASSLSLAGAYEQYF.